This passage covers 20 T cell receptor beta chains from one sample sequenced in a study of cytomegalovirus exposure and HLA in healthy donors. PCR was performed using 60 Vbeta and 13 Jbeta primers. Sequencing was performed with immunoSEQ multiplex PCR; in TCRdb, only in-frame clones are kept and a portion is missing. In the table there are 55,000 to 80,000 clones, roughly 80% of which are singletons. Sample: PBMCs. These receptors came from a woman between 40 and 55 years old in good health and CMV-seropositive.

At least ten counts were recorded for this clone. The chain links TRBV7-3 to TRBJ2-7; D remains unclear. CDR1 SGHTA and CDR2 FQGTGA come from the germline V gene. Between the trimmed V and J ends, which lost 2 bases and 2 bases, there was a span of 13 bases. This CDR3 comprises 15 residues. The CDR3: CASSLEEYSTYEQYF. The CDR3 DNA reads TGTGCCAGCAGCTTAGAGGAGTACTCTACCTACGAGCAGTACTTC.

The chain employs TRBV5-8 and TRBJ2-7; TRBD2 aligns across 12 bases. With V trimmed by 5 bases and J by 0 bases, 12 bases remained unmatched. Germline V gene sequence: CDR1 SGHTS, CDR2 YDEGEE. The CDR3 has 18 amino acids. The chain's CDR3 is CASSRSTSGGHLSYEQYF. The CDR3 DNA reads as TGTGCCAGCAGTCGTTCGACTAGCGGGGGCCATCTCTCCTACGAGCAGTACTTC. Full variable domain (remainder filled in from reference TRBV5-8 and TRBJ2-7): EAGVTQSPTHLIKTRGQQATLRCSPISGHTSVYWYQQALGLGLQFLLWYDEGEERNRGNFPPRFSGRQFPNYSSELNVNALELEDSALYLCASSRSTSGGHLSYEQYFGPGTRLTVT.

The CDR3 sequence is CASSQASQGHSYEQYF. CDR3 DNA: TGCGCCAGCAGCCAAGCCTCACAGGGGCACTCCTACGAGCAGTACTTC. This chain joins TRBV4-1 and TRBJ2-7; 7 nucleotides match TRBD1. CDR1 is MGHRA and CDR2 is YSYEKL in the germline V gene. The CDR3 has 16 residues. J gave up 0 bases and V 1 base, and 6 bases lay outside the gene matches.

The rearrangement links TRBV7-2 to TRBJ2-7; D unresolved. CDR3 length: 15 residues. The V gene lost 5 bases and the J gene lost 0 bases, with 14 bases spanning the gap. Germline CDR1 and CDR2: SGHTA and FQGNSA. DNA of the CDR3: TGTGCCAGCAGCATCCGACATTTTAGCTCCTACGAGCAGTACTTC. Translation: CASSIRHFSSYEQYF.

The rearrangement uses TRBV7-9 and TRBJ1-1; no reliable D call. Germline V gene sequence: CDR1 SEHNR, CDR2 FQNEAQ (reference sequence). Trimming removed 5 bases at V and 1 base at J, with 5 bases between. The CDR3 is 12 residues long. The DNA for the CDR3 is TGTGCCAGCAGCCTAACGAACACTGAAGCTTTCTTT. Its translation: CASSLTNTEAFF.

The chain links TRBV6-4 to TRBJ1-2, with 8 bases identical to TRBD1. CDR3 size: 15 residues. After removal of 10 bases from V and 2 bases from J, the junction contained 12 bases not matched to a gene. Per germline, CDR1 MRHNA and CDR2 SNTAGT. CDR3 DNA: TGTGCCACCAGCCCGACAGGGGATGGAAACTATGGCTACACCTTC. Its translation: CATSPTGDGNYGYTF.

The chain joins TRBV5-1 to TRBJ2-2, with D perhaps matching TRBD1 (6 bases). V was pared by 4 bases and J by 0 bases, with 13 bases between. The CDR3 covers 16 residues. The germline CDR1 and CDR2 sequences are SGHRS and YFSETQ. The CDR3 sequence is CASSVTGYANTGELFF. CDR3 bases: TGCGCCAGCAGCGTCACAGGGTACGCGAACACCGGGGAGCTGTTTTTT.

This chain connects TRBV2 to TRBJ1-1, with TRBD1 as a possible D gene (6 bases). V lost 7 bases and J 5 bases, leaving 11 bases between the germline ends. The germline gives CDR1 SNHLY, CDR2 FYNNEI. The CDR3 runs 12 residues. In DNA form, the CDR3 reads TGTGCCAGCATAGGGGGAGAGACTGAAGCTTTCTTT. Translating it yields CASIGGETEAFF. The full variable domain, completed using reference TRBV2 and TRBJ1-1, is EPEVTQTPSHQVTQMGQEVILRCVPISNHLYFYWYRQILGQKVEFLVSFYNNEISEKSEIFDDQFSVERPDGSNFTLKIRSTKLEDSAMYFCASIGGETEAFFGQGTRLTVV.

The chain is built from TRBV4-3 and TRBJ2-1; 10 bases map to TRBD2. The CDR3 is 17 residues long. Germline V CDR1 and CDR2: LGHNA, YSLEER. V lost 0 bases to trimming and J lost 9 bases; unmatched junction nucleotides: 11. CDR3 amino acids: CASSQDVLSGGASEQFF. Here the CDR3 DNA reads TGCGCCAGCAGCCAAGACGTCCTGAGCGGGGGGGCCAGTGAGCAGTTCTTC.

The gene calls are TRBV6-1 and TRBJ1-5; perhaps TRBD1 as D (6 bases). Trimming left V 6 bases short and J 3 bases short, with 15 bases between. This CDR3 has 15 residues. Germline V gives CDR1 MNHNS, CDR2 SASEGT. CDR3: CASSVDRRTNQPQHF. CDR3 nucleotides: TGTGCCAGCAGCGTTGACAGGCGCACCAATCAGCCCCAGCATTTT.

The rearrangement uses TRBV29-1 and TRBJ2-1; 7 bases align to TRBD2. This CDR3 spans 15 amino acids. In germline, CDR1 is SQVTM, CDR2 ANQGSEA. J gave up 8 bases and V 3 bases, and 13 bases lay outside the gene matches. The CDR3 sequence: CSVEGGTTSWDEQFF. As DNA, the CDR3 is TGCAGCGTTGAGGGGGGTACGACTAGCTGGGATGAGCAGTTCTTC.

V usage is TRBV5-5 and J usage is TRBJ2-7; 9 bases match TRBD1. Germline V lookup: CDR1 SGHKS, CDR2 YYEKEE (reference sequence). The CDR3 is 15 residues long. Unmatched junction bases numbered 7, after V lost 2 bases and J lost 4 bases. The CDR3 region has the DNA TGTGCCAGCAGCTTAGCCGGGACAGGGCTTTACGAGCAGTACTTC. It specifies CASSLAGTGLYEQYF.

This clone was detected a few times. A far more abundant clone sits one base away, making this likely a read error. V and J are TRBV5-6 and TRBJ2-3; no firm D call. Per germline, CDR1 SGHDT and CDR2 YYEEEE. This CDR3 has 15 residues. V was cut by 4 bases and J by 0 bases, with 12 bases left in between. This CDR3 is CASSQLFSSTDTQYF. DNA for the CDR3: TGTGCCAGCAGCCAACTCTTCTCTAGCACAGATACGCAGTATTTT.

The V and J genes are TRBV19 and TRBJ2-7; D may be TRBD1 (7 bases). Trimming cost V 7 bases and J 5 bases, with 18 bases left between them. The CDR3 loop spans 14 amino acids. Germline lookup yields CDR1 LNHDA and CDR2 SQIVND (reference sequence). CDR3 in amino acids: CASNLGGTADEQYF. The CDR3 nucleotides read TGTGCCAGTAACCTAGGGGGGACAGCCGACGAGCAGTACTTC.

The chain has TRBV4-1 and TRBJ2-2, with D maybe TRBD1 (5 bases). Germline CDR1 is MGHRA and CDR2 is YSYEKL. The CDR3 spans 17 residues. The ends were cut back, 0 bases at V and 6 bases at J, with 17 bases in the middle. The CDR3 DNA reads TGCGCCAGCAGCCAAGAGGGCAACAAGTGGGGCCCCGGGGAGCTGTTTTTT. Amino acid sequence: CASSQEGNKWGPGELFF.

The V gene is TRBV29-1, the J gene TRBJ1-2; D perhaps matches TRBD1 (6 bases). Germline loops: CDR1 SQVTM, CDR2 ANQGSEA. The V gene lost 2 bases and the J gene lost 3 bases, with 16 bases spanning the gap. This CDR3 comprises 15 residues. Here the CDR3 reads CSVERGGGQYYGYTF. The DNA for the CDR3 is TGCAGCGTTGAAAGGGGGGGCGGACAGTACTATGGCTACACCTTC.

This clone was seen only a few times. This rearrangement joins TRBV19 to TRBJ1-5; D might be TRBD1 (5 bases). The ends were cut back, 8 bases at V and 0 bases at J, with 17 bases in the middle. This CDR3 region has 16 residues. Germline V CDR1 and CDR2: LNHDA, SQIVND (reference sequence). The CDR3 sequence: CASCPTAVYSNQPQHF. For the CDR3, the DNA is TGTGCCAGTTGTCCGACAGCCGTTTATAGCAATCAGCCCCAGCATTTT.

The V call is TRBV7-3, the J call TRBJ2-5; 8 bases are shared with TRBD1. CDR3 length: 13 residues. Germline CDR1 reads SGHTA; CDR2 reads FQGTGA. Trimming at V came to 5 bases and at J to 1 base, leaving 0 bases not matched to a gene. In DNA, the CDR3 is TGTGCCAGCAGCCAGGGGGCCCAAGAGACCCAGTACTTC. Its protein product is CASSQGAQETQYF.

The V gene is TRBV4-3, the J gene TRBJ1-2; TRBD1 might be the D (6 bases). This CDR3 region has 12 residues. With 4 bases removed from V and 8 bases from J, the gap between germline ends came to 11 bases. CDR1 is LGHNA, CDR2 YSLEER, per germline. This CDR3 is CASSPGAGGYTF. The CDR3 DNA sequence: TGCGCCAGCAGCCCAGGGGCTGGGGGCTACACCTTC.

V gene TRBV7-2 combines with J gene TRBJ1-2; 8 nucleotides match TRBD1. After removal of 5 bases from V and 3 bases from J, the junction contained 2 bases not matched to a gene. The V gene's germline CDR1 is SGHTA and CDR2 FQGNSA. The CDR3 contains 13 residues. Here the CDR3 DNA reads TGTGCCAGCAGCCAGACAGGGGACTATGGCTACACCTTC. Its translation: CASSQTGDYGYTF.